The entry below describes one T cell receptor (beta chain). Enrolled during active infection, Seattle patients were then followed longitudinally. These data are taken from a study of blood T cell repertoires in COVID-19. The wider study: There were acute and convalescent COVID-19 samples, and they came from the United States, Italy and Spain. The analysed material was cDNA or gDNA that came from T cells, B-cell-depleted T cells, or PBMCs.

Original handling: Scientists estimated how many nucleated cells there were by amplifying reference gene primers. Some clones are missing from TCRdb's copy, which holds only in-frame ones; the method was immunoSEQ multiplex PCR. V and J calls plus clone size are reproduced from that table; the DNA served to infer D and trimming. Found here are about 190,000 clones, about four fifths of them singletons; the top ten hold 7.8%. The germline CDR1 and CDR2 sequences are MNHEY and SMNVEV (reference sequence). This CDR3 has 14 amino acids. V was shortened by 4 bases and J by 0 bases, with 9 bases between the two germline ends.

The material sequenced was peripheral blood. This receptor was taken from a woman aged 55-69 years with COVID-19, enrolled during active disease. The chain uses TRBV27 and TRBJ1-1; tentative D call: TRBD1 (6 bases). CDR3 loop: CASSSGQLNTEAFF. CDR3 sequence (DNA): TGTGCCAGCAGTTCAGGACAGCTGAACACTGAAGCTTTCTTT.